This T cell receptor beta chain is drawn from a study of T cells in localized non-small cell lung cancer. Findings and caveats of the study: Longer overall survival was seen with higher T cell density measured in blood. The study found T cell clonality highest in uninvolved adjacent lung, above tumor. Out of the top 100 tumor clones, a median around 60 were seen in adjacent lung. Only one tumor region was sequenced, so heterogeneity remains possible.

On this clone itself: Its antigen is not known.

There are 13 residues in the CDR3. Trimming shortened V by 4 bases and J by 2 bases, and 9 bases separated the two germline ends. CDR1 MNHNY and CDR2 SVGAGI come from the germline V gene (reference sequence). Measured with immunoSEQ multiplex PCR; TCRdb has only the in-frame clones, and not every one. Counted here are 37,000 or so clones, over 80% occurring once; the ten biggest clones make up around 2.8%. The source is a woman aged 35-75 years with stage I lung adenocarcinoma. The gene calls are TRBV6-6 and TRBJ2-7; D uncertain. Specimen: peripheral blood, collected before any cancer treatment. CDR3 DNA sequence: TGTGCCAGCAGTTCTGGCTCTACCTACGAGCAGTACTTC. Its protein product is CASSSGSTYEQYF.